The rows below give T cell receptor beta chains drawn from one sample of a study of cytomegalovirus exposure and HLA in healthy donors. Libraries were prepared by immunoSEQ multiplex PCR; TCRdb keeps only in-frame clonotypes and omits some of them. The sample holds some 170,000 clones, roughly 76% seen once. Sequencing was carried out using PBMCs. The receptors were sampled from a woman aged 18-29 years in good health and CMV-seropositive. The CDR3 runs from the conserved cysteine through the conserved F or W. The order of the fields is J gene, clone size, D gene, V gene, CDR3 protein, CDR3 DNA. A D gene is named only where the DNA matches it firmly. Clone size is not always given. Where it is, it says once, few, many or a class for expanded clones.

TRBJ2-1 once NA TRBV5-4 CASSLDGYEGSYNEQFF TGTGCCAGCAGCTTAGACGGGTACGAAGGCTCCTACAATGAGCAGTTCTTC
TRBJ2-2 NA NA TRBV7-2 CASSLTTSAGELFF TGTGCCAGCAGCTTAACGACCAGCGCCGGGGAGCTGTTTTTT
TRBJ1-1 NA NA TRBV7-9 CASVESLKEAFF TGTGCCAGCGTGGAGTCCCTGAAAGAAGCTTTCTTT
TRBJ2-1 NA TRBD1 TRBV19 CASIAGTGIFNEQFF TGTGCCAGTATCGCTGGGACAGGGATCTTCAATGAGCAGTTCTTC
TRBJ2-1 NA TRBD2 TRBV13 CASSSRLAGDLNEQFF TGTGCCAGCAGCTCTAGACTAGCGGGGGACTTGAATGAGCAGTTCTTC
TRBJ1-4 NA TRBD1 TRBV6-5 CASMRDRGANEKLFF TGTGCCAGCATGCGGGACAGGGGTGCTAATGAAAAACTGTTTTTT
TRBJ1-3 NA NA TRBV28 CASGLGAGNTIYF TGTGCCAGCGGGCTAGGGGCTGGAAACACCATATATTTT
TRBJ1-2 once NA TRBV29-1 CSVVAGEGYTF TGCAGCGTTGTGGCAGGGGAAGGCTACACCTTC
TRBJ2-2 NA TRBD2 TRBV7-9 CASSSETSGGLNTGELFF TGTGCCAGCAGCTCCGAGACTAGCGGGGGCCTTAACACCGGGGAGCTGTTTTTT
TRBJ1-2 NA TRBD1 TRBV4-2 CASSPAGTGALDSANYGYTF TGTGCCAGCAGCCCCGCGGGGACAGGGGCCTTAGATAGCGCTAACTATGGCTACACCTTC
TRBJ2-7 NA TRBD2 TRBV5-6 CASSLRLGLIPLYEQYF TGTGCCAGCAGCCTCAGACTGGGACTAATCCCCCTCTACGAGCAGTACTTC
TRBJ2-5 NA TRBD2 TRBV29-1 CSVVGTASGEETQYF TGCAGCGTTGTGGGGACGGCTAGCGGAGAAGAGACCCAGTACTTC
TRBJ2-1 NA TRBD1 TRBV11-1 CASSRQGGEQFF TGTGCCAGCAGTCGACAGGGGGGTGAGCAGTTCTTC
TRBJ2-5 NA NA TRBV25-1 CASSERRWEETQYF TGTGCCAGCAGTGAAAGGAGGTGGGAGGAGACCCAGTACTTC
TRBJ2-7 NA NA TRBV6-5 CASSYSDSSYEQYF TGTGCCAGCAGTTACTCGGACAGCTCCTACGAGCAGTACTTC
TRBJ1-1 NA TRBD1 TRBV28 CASSLTGGAAFF TGTGCCAGCAGTTTGACAGGGGGCGCAGCTTTCTTT
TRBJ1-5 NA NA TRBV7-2 CASSSLGPDQPQHF TGTGCCAGCAGCTCTCTTGGGCCTGACCAGCCCCAGCATTTT
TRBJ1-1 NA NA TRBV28 CASTHSQRGVNTEAFF TGTGCCAGCACTCATAGTCAGCGGGGCGTGAACACTGAAGCTTTCTTT
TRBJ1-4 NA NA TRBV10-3 CAISGNPATNEKLFF TGTGCCATCAGTGGAAACCCGGCAACTAATGAAAAACTGTTTTTT
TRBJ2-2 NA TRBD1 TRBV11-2 CASSLADRGRTGELFF TGTGCCAGCAGCTTAGCGGACAGGGGACGCACCGGGGAGCTGTTTTTT
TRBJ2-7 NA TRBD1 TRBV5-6 CASSLVPDVGQGGTLEQYF TGTGCCAGCAGCTTGGTTCCAGATGTTGGACAGGGCGGTACCCTCGAGCAGTACTTC
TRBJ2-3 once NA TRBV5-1 CASSLAVEADTQYF TGCGCCAGCAGCTTGGCCGTCGAGGCAGATACGCAGTATTTT
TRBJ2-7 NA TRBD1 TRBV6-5 CASRRSSTRGLEQYF TGTGCCAGCAGGCGATCCTCGACGAGGGGGCTCGAGCAGTACTTC
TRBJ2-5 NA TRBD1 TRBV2 CASRIQGRETQYF TGTGCCAGCAGGATACAGGGGAGAGAGACCCAGTACTTC
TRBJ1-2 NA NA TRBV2 CASTQEQTGYTF TGTGCCAGCACGCAGGAACAGACTGGCTACACCTTC
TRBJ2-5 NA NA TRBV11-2 CASTPGGLYQETQYF TGTGCCAGCACCCCCGGGGGGCTGTACCAAGAGACCCAGTACTTC
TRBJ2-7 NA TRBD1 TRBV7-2 CASSPSGGQGSYEQYF TGTGCCAGCAGCCCAAGTGGGGGACAGGGCTCCTACGAGCAGTACTTC
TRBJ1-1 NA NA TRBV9 CASSVMGLMNTEAFF TGTGCCAGCAGCGTCATGGGCCTAATGAACACTGAAGCTTTCTTT
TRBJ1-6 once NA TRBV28 CASSTDLAPLHF TGTGCCAGCAGTACCGATTTGGCTCCCCTCCACTTT
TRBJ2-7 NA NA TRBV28 CASRKIDSAYEQYF TGTGCCAGCAGAAAGATAGATAGTGCCTACGAGCAGTACTTC
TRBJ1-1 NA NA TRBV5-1 CASSLTQGSDTEAFF TGCGCCAGCAGCTTGACTCAGGGTTCGGACACTGAAGCTTTCTTT
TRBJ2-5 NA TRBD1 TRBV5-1 CASSPDREETQYF TGCGCCAGCAGCCCGGACAGGGAAGAGACCCAGTACTTC
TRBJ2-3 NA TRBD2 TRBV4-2 CASSQELAGGSSTDTQYF TGTGCCAGCAGCCAAGAACTAGCGGGGGGTTCTAGCACAGATACGCAGTATTTT
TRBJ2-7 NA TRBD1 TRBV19 CASSIWTGPNYEQYF TGTGCCAGTAGTATCTGGACAGGCCCGAACTACGAGCAGTACTTC
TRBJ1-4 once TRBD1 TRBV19 CASRWTGPDEKLFF TGTGCCAGTAGGTGGACAGGGCCTGACGAAAAACTGTTTTTT
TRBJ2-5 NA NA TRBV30 CAWTGTQETQYF TGTGCCTGGACCGGGACACAAGAGACCCAGTACTTC
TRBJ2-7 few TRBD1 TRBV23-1 CASSQSCGTESYYEQYF TGCGCCAGCAGTCAATCCTGTGGGACAGAGTCTTACTACGAGCAGTACTTC